This T cell receptor beta chain stems from a study of monozygotic twins with inflammatory bowel disease. Overall study findings and caveats: The co-twins with IBD showed lower TCRbeta diversity (inverse Simpson) than their healthy siblings.

About this clonotype itself: Its target is unknown.

Researchers used about 3,400 ng of total RNA for each TCR library. Eight cDNA synthesis reactions were run for every sample. Two nested PCRs, run for roughly 16 and 10 cycles, were applied to TCRalpha and TCRbeta cDNA. TCRdb re-called the 5' RACE reads; every CDR3 protein appears as one record, without DNA. The sample includes approximately 160,000 distinct CDR3 sequences. Germline CDR1 is SGHAT and CDR2 is FQNNGV. CDR3 length: 15 amino acids. The TCR comes from a human donor with ulcerative colitis or Crohn's disease, or a healthy co-twin of an affected twin (not recorded which). This rearrangement joins TRBV11-2 to TRBJ2-7; TCRdb indicates TRBD2, and absent DNA this call remains unverified. What was sequenced was blood. CDR3 residues: CASSLEDSGDYEQYF.